This TCR beta chain was sequenced for a study of CD8+ T cells in alopecia areata. In regard to this clone: The antigen remains unidentified.

Treatment of the sample: oral pan-JAK inhibitor, 5-10 mg twice daily. Lesional scalp punch biopsies and peripheral blood were collected from alopecia areata patients. The study, taken as a whole, reports: Lesional tissue from the scalp (especially in alopecia totalis/universalis) showed higher clonality than normal scalp. For patients receiving tofacitinib, scalp clonality and expanded CD8+ clones among the top 100 significantly decreased.

Investigators isolated RNA and reverse transcribed it into cDNA to act as the sequencing template. Method: immunoSEQ multiplex PCR; TCRdb's copy keeps in-frame clones and lacks some. This sample has under 250,000 clones, with 66% found just once. With 3 bases clipped from V and 6 bases from J, the junction kept 18 bases outside the gene matches. The CDR3 contains 19 residues. The V gene's germline CDR1 is LNHDA and CDR2 SQIVND (reference sequence). V is TRBV19 and J is TRBJ2-1, with TRBD1 identical over 9 bases. Sequenced here: CD4+ T cells sorted from blood, sampled between weeks 43 and 45, from a patient treated with tofacitinib. The receptor's source is a human donor with alopecia areata. DNA of the CDR3: TGTGCCAGTAGTATGTGCGCGACAGGGGGGGAATTAACGGGCAATGAGCAGTTCTTC. Residues: CASSMCATGGELTGNEQFF.